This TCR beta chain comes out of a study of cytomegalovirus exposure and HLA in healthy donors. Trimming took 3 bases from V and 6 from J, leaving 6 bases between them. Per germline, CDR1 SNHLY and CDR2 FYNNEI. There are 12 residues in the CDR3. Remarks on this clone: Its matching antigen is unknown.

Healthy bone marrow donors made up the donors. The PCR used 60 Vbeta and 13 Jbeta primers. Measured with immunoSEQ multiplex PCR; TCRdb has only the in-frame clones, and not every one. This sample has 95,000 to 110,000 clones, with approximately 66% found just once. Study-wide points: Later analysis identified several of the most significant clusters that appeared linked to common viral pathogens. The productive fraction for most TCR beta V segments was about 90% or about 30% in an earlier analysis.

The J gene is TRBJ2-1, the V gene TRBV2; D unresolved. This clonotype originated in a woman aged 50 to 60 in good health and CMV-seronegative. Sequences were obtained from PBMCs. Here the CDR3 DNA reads TGTGCCAGCAGTGATACAGTCAATGAGCAGTTCTTC. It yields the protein CASSDTVNEQFF. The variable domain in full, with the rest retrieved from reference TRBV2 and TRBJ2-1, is EPEVTQTPSHQVTQMGQEVILRCVPISNHLYFYWYRQILGQKVEFLVSFYNNEISEKSEIFDDQFSVERPDGSNFTLKIRSTKLEDSAMYFCASSDTVNEQFFGPGTRLTVL.